Below, one TCR beta chain is given with its context. What this receptor recognizes is not known. There are no base qualities to consult, and no much larger clone falls within one base. The CDR3 regions of human TCRbeta chains were analyzed by immunosequencing. The authors' pipeline ran thus. TCRs in the repertoires were matched against a reference library of SARS-CoV-2-specific TCRs that had been generated with the MIRA antigen-specificity platform. Breadth was defined as the fraction of unique TCRs that were SARS-CoV-2-associated, and depth was defined as the fraction of total T cells that were SARS-CoV-2-associated. Using the MIRA data, each spike-specific TCR was mapped to the spike region that the TCR reacts to and placed in a CD4 or CD8 class. Log10-transformed breadth and depth values were compared by one-way ANOVA with Sidak's multiple comparisons tests. This immuneACCESS table, as held by TCRdb, lists in-frame sequences with V and J called but not all clones. Of the missing ones, under half trace to an unresolved V gene in checked studies; the others have no known cause. V and J calls and clone size are copied from that table; D and trimming were computed from the DNA. In all, the sample holds more than 100,000 clones, and 90% of those were seen once. The ten largest clones capture about 5% of the sample.

This entry is derived from a study of T cell responses to AZD1222 COVID-19 vaccine (dated by TCRdb to about 2021). Regarding the complete study: AZD1222 recipients with second doses at about 4 weeks or about 12 weeks were pooled, because spike-specific TCR depth and breadth did not differ between schedules. Trial participants were enrolled into age subgroups of 18-55, 56-69 and 70-plus years, which contained approximately 150, 28 and 58 TCR-sequenced participants, respectively. A total of 230 or so trial participants underwent TCR sequencing, of whom 207 received two doses of AZD1222 and about 26 received two doses of the MenACWY control vaccine. Overall study outcomes, separate from this receptor: A significant rise in spike-specific TCR breadth and depth was observed after two AZD1222 doses relative to day 0 and relative to MenACWY recipients. The 56-69-year group was small, and its depth increase did not reach significance, likely because of low power. The vaccine-associated CD4 TCRs covered the entire spike protein, and the dominant responses fell in regions 160-218 and 743-854. Reportedly, almost half of the unique spike-specific TCRs recognized epitopes lying outside the regions that are mutated in the B.1.351 and B.1.1.7 variants. No day 14 peak-response samples were available, so repertoires were characterized only after the peak T cell response. Conclusions about previously exposed vaccinees were limited because only six AZD1222 recipients were SARS-CoV-2 seropositive at baseline. Most participants were white British and females outnumbered males, and the authors suggested that clonal diversity may have been underestimated.

Reading the label with the study, this specimen's time point is: baseline before first vaccination. The vaccinee samples were drawn from two UK trials, COV001 and COV002, one of which was a single-blind randomized controlled phase 2/3 trial testing AZD1222 (ChAdOx1 nCoV-19) in healthy adults. For TCRbeta chain sequencing, PBMC samples from trial participants were taken at day 0 and at day 28 after the second dose. Sequencing was performed on peripheral blood, taken on day 0 of AZD1222 vaccination. The receptor was isolated from an adult in good health.

The sequenced DNA: TGTGCCAGCACTAAAGAGTGGGGGTTGGTCCGGGAGCTGTTTTTT. The resulting protein is CASTKEWGLVRELFF. The receptor chain draws on TRBV6-5 and TRBJ2-2; the D gene is perhaps TRBD1 or TRBD2, as each covers 5 bases. CDR1 MNHEY and CDR2 SVGAGI were looked up in the germline V gene. Trimming at the junction amounts to 7 bases on V and 9 bases on J, and the germline ends lie 21 bases apart. Reading from cysteine to phenylalanine, the CDR3 counts 15 amino acids. CDR3 DNA only is kept here, 45 bases in frame from base 1.